The 8 T cell receptor beta chains given below trace back to one sample, sequenced in a study of blood T cell repertoires in COVID-19. Clones were sequenced by immunoSEQ multiplex PCR, and TCRdb holds only the in-frame ones, with some missing. The table includes 65,000 to 95,000 clones, 88% detected once. Material for sequencing was peripheral blood. The receptor set was obtained from a man between 65 and 85 years old with acute or convalescent COVID-19.

J is TRBJ2-2 and V is TRBV7-2; weak D call: TRBD2 (5 bases). V lost 1 base and J lost 4, with 13 bases in between. This CDR3 spans 16 amino acids. Germline V CDR1 and CDR2: SGHTA, FQGNSA. The CDR3 region has the DNA TGTGCCAGCAGCTTAGAGTCATCCGGGATCACCGGGGAGCTGTTTTTT. Amino acid sequence: CASSLESSGITGELFF.

This chain links TRBV2 with TRBJ2-2, with TRBD1 as a possible D gene (6 bases). This CDR3 is built from 15 residues. Between the trimmed V and J ends, which lost 1 base and 5 bases, there was a span of 11 bases. Per germline, CDR1 SNHLY and CDR2 FYNNEI. This chain's CDR3 is CASSEDARGTGELFF. DNA of the CDR3: TGTGCCAGCAGTGAAGATGCAAGGGGGACCGGGGAGCTGTTTTTT. Combining the CDR3 with reference TRBV2 and TRBJ2-2 gives the whole variable domain EPEVTQTPSHQVTQMGQEVILRCVPISNHLYFYWYRQILGQKVEFLVSFYNNEISEKSEIFDDQFSVERPDGSNFTLKIRSTKLEDSAMYFCASSEDARGTGELFFGEGSRLTVL.

The genes are TRBV5-1 and TRBJ2-2; 9 nucleotides line up with TRBD2. Trimming removed 4 bases from V and 1 base from J; junction bases left unmatched: 5. The CDR3 consists of 16 residues. CDR1 is SGHRS, CDR2 YFSETQ, per germline. CDR3 sequence reads: CASSPGTSRNTGELFF. Here the CDR3 DNA reads TGCGCCAGCAGCCCGGGGACTAGCAGGAACACCGGGGAGCTGTTTTTT. The variable domain in full, with the rest retrieved from reference TRBV5-1 and TRBJ2-2, is KAGVTQTPRYLIKTRGQQVTLSCSPISGHRSVSWYQQTPGQGLQFLFEYFSETQRNKGNFPGRFSGRQFSNSRSEMNVSTLELGDSALYLCASSPGTSRNTGELFFGEGSRLTVL.

The V and J genes are TRBV27 and TRBJ2-3, with 12 bases matching TRBD1. The CDR3 has 17 residues. The germline V gene encodes CDR1 MNHEY and CDR2 SMNVEV (reference sequence). V was clipped by 5 bases and J by 7 bases; unmatched bases: 13. Here the CDR3 reads CASSPRTGTGGGNTQYF. CDR3 nucleotides: TGTGCCAGCAGTCCTAGGACCGGGACAGGGGGCGGGAATACGCAGTATTTT.

This clone was seen a single time. The rearrangement uses TRBV7-3 and TRBJ1-1, with D tentatively TRBD1 (5 bases). V was cut by 1 base and J by 5 bases, with 11 bases left in between. CDR1 SGHTA and CDR2 FQGTGA come from the germline V gene. The length of the CDR3 is 14 residues. CDR3 residues: CASSLRATGTEAFF. The DNA of the CDR3 is TGTGCCAGCAGCTTAAGGGCCACAGGTACTGAAGCTTTCTTT.

V gene TRBV15 combines with J gene TRBJ2-3; a weak D match, TRBD2 (5 bases). The germline gives CDR1 LNHNV, CDR2 YYDKDF (reference sequence). The CDR3 contains 16 residues. Trimming cost V 1 base and J 1 base, with 12 bases left between them. The CDR3 region is CATSRVPPRGTDTQYF. DNA for the CDR3: TGTGCCACCAGCAGAGTTCCTCCGAGGGGCACAGATACGCAGTATTTT.

This chain joins TRBV7-9 and TRBJ1-4, with D possibly TRBD1 on 6 matching bases. The CDR3 runs to 15 residues. Trimming removed 4 bases at V and 3 bases at J, with 12 bases between. The germline CDR1 and CDR2 sequences are SEHNR and FQNEAQ (reference sequence). As DNA, the CDR3 is TGTGCCAGCAGCTCTGGGACACTAGCTAATGAAAAACTGTTTTTT. It is translated as CASSSGTLANEKLFF.

The chain joins TRBV3-1 (or the pseudogene TRBV3-2) to TRBJ1-1; 7 bases agree with TRBD1. The CDR3 contains 17 residues. The J segment lost 5 bases and the V segment lost 1 base, leaving 13 bases of the junction unmatched. Germline assignment: CDR1 LGHDT and CDR2 YNNKEL (reference sequence). The CDR3 here is CASSQGGWTGGSTEAFF. The CDR3 DNA sequence: TGTGCCAGCAGCCAAGGGGGTTGGACAGGAGGAAGTACTGAAGCTTTCTTT.